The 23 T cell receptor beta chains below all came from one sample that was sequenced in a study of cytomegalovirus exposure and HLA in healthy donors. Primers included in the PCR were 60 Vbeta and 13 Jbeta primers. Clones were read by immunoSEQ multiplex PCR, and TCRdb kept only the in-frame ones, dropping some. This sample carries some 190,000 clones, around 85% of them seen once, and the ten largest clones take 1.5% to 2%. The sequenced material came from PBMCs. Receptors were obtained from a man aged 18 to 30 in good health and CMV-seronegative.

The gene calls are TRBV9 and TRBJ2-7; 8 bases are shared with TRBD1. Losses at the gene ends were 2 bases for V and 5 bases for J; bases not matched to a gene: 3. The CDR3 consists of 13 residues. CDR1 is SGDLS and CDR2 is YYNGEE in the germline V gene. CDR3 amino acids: CASSVTGANEQYF. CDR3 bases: TGTGCCAGCAGCGTGACAGGGGCCAACGAGCAGTACTTC.

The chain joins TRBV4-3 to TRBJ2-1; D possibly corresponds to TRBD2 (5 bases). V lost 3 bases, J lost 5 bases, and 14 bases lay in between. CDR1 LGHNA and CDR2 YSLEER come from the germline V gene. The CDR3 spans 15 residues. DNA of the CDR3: TGCGCCAGCAGCCACAAGGAGGCGGCCCACAATGAGCAGTTCTTC. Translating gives CASSHKEAAHNEQFF.

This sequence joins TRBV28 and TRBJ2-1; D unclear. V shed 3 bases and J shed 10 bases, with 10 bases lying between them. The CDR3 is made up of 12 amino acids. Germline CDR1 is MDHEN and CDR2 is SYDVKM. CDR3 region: CASSLTTLEQFF. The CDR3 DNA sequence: TGTGCCAGCAGTTTGACGACTCTGGAGCAGTTCTTC.

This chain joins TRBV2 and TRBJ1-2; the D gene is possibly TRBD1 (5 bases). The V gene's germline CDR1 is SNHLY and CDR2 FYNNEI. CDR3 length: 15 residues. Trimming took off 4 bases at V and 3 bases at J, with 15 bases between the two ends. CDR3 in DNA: TGTGCCAGCAGTGGAAGTAGGGCGGGGGACTATGGCTACACCTTC. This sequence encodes CASSGSRAGDYGYTF.

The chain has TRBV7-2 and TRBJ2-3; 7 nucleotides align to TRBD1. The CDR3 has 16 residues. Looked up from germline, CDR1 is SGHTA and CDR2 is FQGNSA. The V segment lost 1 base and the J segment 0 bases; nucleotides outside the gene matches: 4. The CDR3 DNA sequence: TGTGCCAGCAGCTTAGAGGACAGGCAGAGCACAGATACGCAGTATTTT. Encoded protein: CASSLEDRQSTDTQYF. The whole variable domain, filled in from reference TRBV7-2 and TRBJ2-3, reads GAGVSQSPSNKVTEKGKDVELRCDPISGHTALYWYRQSLGQGLEFLIYFQGNSAPDKSGLPSDRFSAERTGGSVSTLTIQRTQQEDSAVYLCASSLEDRQSTDTQYFGPGTRLTVL.

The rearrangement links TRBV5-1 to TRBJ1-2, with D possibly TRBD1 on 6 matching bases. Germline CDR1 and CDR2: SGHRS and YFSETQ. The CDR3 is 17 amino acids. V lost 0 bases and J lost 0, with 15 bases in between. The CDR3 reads CASSLGAGANTNYGYTF. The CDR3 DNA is TGCGCCAGCAGCTTGGGGGCAGGGGCGAATACTAACTATGGCTACACCTTC. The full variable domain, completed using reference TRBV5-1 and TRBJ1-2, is KAGVTQTPRYLIKTRGQQVTLSCSPISGHRSVSWYQQTPGQGLQFLFEYFSETQRNKGNFPGRFSGRQFSNSRSEMNVSTLELGDSALYLCASSLGAGANTNYGYTFGSGTRLTVV.

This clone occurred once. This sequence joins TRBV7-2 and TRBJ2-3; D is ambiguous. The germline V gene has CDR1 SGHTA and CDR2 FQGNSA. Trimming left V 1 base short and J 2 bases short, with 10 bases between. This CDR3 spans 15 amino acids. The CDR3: CASSLVNRNTDTQYF. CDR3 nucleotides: TGTGCCAGCAGCTTAGTTAACAGAAACACAGATACGCAGTATTTT.

CDR3 sequence: CAWSEGAGYNEQFF. The CDR3 DNA reads TGTGCCTGGAGTGAGGGGGCGGGCTACAATGAGCAGTTCTTC. The rearrangement uses TRBV30 and TRBJ2-1; 7 nucleotides line up with TRBD1. V dropped 1 base and J dropped 3; count of bases not matched to a gene: 3. CDR1 and CDR2 (germline): GTSNPN, SVGIG (reference sequence). The CDR3 totals 14 residues.

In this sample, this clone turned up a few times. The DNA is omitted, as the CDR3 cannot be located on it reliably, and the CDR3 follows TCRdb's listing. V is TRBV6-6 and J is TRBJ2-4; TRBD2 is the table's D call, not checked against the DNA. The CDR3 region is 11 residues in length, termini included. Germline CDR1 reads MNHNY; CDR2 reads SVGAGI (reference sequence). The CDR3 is CASWGGGNRYF.

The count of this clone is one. CDR3: CASSSGVEQYF. The DNA for the CDR3 is TGTGCCAGCAGCTCGGGGGTCGAGCAGTACTTC. V is TRBV5-4 and J is TRBJ2-7, with D possibly being TRBD2 (6 bases). The V end lost 3 bases, the J end lost 6 bases, and 7 bases lay between the germline ends. This CDR3 contains 11 residues. Germline V gene data show CDR1 as SGHNT and CDR2 as YYREEE (reference sequence).

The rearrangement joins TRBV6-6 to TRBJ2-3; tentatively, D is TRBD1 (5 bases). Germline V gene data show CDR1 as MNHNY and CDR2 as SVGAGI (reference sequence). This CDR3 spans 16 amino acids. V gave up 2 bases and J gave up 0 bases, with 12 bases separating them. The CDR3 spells CASSYPTDTSTDTQYF. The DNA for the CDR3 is TGTGCCAGCAGTTACCCGACAGATACTAGCACAGATACGCAGTATTTT.

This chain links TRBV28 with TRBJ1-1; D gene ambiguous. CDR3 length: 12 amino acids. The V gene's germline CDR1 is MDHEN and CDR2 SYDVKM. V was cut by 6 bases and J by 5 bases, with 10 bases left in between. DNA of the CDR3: TGTGCCAGCAGCCCGCGGGTAACTGAAGCTTTCTTT. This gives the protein CASSPRVTEAFF.

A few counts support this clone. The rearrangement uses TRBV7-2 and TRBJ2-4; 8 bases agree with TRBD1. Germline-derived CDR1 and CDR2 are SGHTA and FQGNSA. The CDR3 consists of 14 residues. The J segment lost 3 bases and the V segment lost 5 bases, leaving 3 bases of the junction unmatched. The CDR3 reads CASSVTGDKNIQYF. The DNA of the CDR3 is TGTGCCAGCAGCGTGACAGGGGACAAAAACATTCAGTACTTC.

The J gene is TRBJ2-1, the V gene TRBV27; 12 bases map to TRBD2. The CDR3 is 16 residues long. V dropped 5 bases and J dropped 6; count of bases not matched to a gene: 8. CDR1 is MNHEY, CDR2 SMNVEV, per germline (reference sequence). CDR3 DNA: TGTGCCAGCAGTCGGACGCTAGCGGGGGGGCCCAATGAGCAGTTCTTC. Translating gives CASSRTLAGGPNEQFF.

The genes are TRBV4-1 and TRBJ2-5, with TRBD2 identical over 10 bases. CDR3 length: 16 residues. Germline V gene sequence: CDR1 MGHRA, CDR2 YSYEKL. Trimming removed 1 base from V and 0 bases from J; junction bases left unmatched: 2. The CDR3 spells CASSQGTSGHQETQYF. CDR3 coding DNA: TGCGCCAGCAGCCAAGGGACTAGCGGACACCAAGAGACCCAGTACTTC.

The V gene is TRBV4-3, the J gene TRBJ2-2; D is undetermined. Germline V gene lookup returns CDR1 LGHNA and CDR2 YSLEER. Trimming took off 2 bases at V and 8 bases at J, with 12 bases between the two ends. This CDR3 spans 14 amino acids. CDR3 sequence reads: CASSQRVMAGELFF. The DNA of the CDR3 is TGCGCCAGCAGCCAACGGGTAATGGCTGGGGAGCTGTTTTTT.

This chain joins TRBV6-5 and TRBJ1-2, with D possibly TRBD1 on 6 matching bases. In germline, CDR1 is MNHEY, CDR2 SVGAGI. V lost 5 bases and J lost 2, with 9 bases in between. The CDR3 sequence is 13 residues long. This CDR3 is CASSRTANYGYTF. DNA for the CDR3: TGTGCCAGCAGTAGGACAGCAAACTATGGCTACACCTTC.

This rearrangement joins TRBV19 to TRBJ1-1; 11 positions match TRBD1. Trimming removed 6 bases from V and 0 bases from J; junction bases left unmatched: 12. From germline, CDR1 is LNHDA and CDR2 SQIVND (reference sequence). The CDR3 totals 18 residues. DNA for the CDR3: TGTGCCAGTAGCCGCGTGGGAAGGACAGGGGGCTTGAACACTGAAGCTTTCTTT. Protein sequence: CASSRVGRTGGLNTEAFF.

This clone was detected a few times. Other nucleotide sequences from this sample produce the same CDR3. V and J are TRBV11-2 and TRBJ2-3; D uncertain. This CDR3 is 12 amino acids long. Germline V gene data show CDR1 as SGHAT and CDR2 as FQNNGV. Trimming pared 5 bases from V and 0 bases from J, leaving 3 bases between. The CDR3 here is CASSPSTDTQYF. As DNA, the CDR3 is TGTGCCAGCAGCCCTAGCACAGATACGCAGTATTTT.

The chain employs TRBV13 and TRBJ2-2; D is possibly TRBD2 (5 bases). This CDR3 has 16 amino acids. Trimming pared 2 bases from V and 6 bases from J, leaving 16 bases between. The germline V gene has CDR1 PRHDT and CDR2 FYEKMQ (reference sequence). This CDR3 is CASSLISGAAAGELFF. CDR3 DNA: TGTGCCAGCAGCTTAATCAGCGGTGCGGCGGCCGGGGAGCTGTTTTTT.

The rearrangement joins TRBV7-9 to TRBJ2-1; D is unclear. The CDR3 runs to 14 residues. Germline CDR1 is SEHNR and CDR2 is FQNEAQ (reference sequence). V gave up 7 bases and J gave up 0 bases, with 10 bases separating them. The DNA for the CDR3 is TGTGCCAGCATCTCCGTGAGCTCCTACAATGAGCAGTTCTTC. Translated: CASISVSSYNEQFF.

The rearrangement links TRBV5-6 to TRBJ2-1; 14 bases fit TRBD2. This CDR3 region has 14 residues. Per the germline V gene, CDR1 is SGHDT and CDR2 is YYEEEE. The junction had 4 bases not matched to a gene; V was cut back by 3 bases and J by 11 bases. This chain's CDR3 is CASSSGLAGGKQFF. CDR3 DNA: TGTGCCAGCAGCTCAGGACTAGCGGGAGGCAAGCAGTTCTTC.

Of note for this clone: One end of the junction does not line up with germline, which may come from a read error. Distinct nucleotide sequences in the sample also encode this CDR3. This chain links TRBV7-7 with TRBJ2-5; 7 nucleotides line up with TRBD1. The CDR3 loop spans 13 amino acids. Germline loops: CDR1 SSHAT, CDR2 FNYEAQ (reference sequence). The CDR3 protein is CASSRDSQETQYF. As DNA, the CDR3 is TGTGCTAGCAGCCGGGACAGTCAAGAGACCCAGTACTTC. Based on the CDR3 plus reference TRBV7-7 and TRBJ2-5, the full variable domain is GAGVSQSPRYKVTKRGQDVTLRCDPISSHATLYWYQQALGQGPEFLTYFNYEAQPDKSGLPSDRFSAERPEGSISTLTIQRTEQRDSAMYRCASSRDSQETQYFGPGTRLLVL.